The 18 T cell receptor beta chains reported below all come from one sample, sequenced in a study of blood T cell repertoires in COVID-19 (TCRdb year 2020). The library relied on the immunoSEQ multiplex PCR assay. TCRdb provides this immuneACCESS table in a form limited to in-frame rearrangements. Some clones are lacking; in checked studies, under half of them reflect an unresolved V gene, and why the rest are absent is not known. The table for this sample lists more than 200,000 clones; around 84% of them were counted only once. 6.5% to 9% of the sample goes to the ten largest clones. The specimen sequenced was PBMCs or T cells enriched from blood (not recorded which). All receptors come from a woman aged 40 to 50 with acute COVID-19.

This clone was found a few times. The rearrangement links TRBV7-2 to TRBJ2-2, with TRBD1 identical over 8 bases. Germline trimming cut 1 base from V and 1 base from J; bases unmatched to any gene: 5. Germline V gene sequence: CDR1 SGHTA, CDR2 FQGNSA. CDR3 length: 17 amino acids. In DNA, the CDR3 is TGTGCCAGCAGCTTAGAAGTTGGGACAGGGAACACCGGGGAGCTGTTTTTT. Residues: CASSLEVGTGNTGELFF.

The chain links TRBV6-5 to TRBJ2-7, with a tentative D call TRBD2 (5 bases). The CDR3 extends over 13 amino acids. The germline V and J ends were trimmed by 7 bases and 5 bases, with 15 bases remaining between them. Germline V lookup: CDR1 MNHEY, CDR2 SVGAGI. CDR3 amino acids: CASMGAAGHEQYF. For the CDR3, the DNA is TGTGCCAGCATGGGAGCGGCTGGCCACGAGCAGTACTTC.

This clone has only a few counts. This chain connects TRBV14 to TRBJ1-4; 7 bases align to TRBD1. The germline CDR1 and CDR2 sequences are SGHDN and FVKESK. With V trimmed by 5 bases and J by 5 bases, 8 bases remained unmatched. The CDR3 covers 15 residues. CDR3 protein: CASSARTGANEKLFF. In nucleotides, the CDR3 is TGTGCCAGCAGCGCCCGGACAGGAGCGAATGAAAAACTGTTTTTT.

Points on this clone: Different DNA sequences within this sample yield the same CDR3. The chain links TRBV6-4 to TRBJ1-1; 7 bases are shared with TRBD1. In germline, CDR1 is MRHNA, CDR2 SNTAGT. The CDR3 runs to 13 residues. The ends lost 5 bases at V and 3 bases at J; junction bases unmatched: 3. CDR3 sequence: CASSRDRDTEAFF. CDR3 nucleotides: TGTGCCAGCAGTCGAGACAGGGACACTGAAGCTTTCTTT.

This clone has just one count. The chain couples TRBV9 to TRBJ2-5, with D hard to call. Trimming pared 4 bases from V and 4 bases from J, leaving 11 bases between. This CDR3 is built from 13 residues. CDR1 SGDLS and CDR2 YYNGEE come from the germline V gene. CDR3 bases: TGTGCCAGCAGCCCCCCGAGTGGAGAGACCCAGTACTTC. It translates to CASSPPSGETQYF.

The chain links TRBV19 to TRBJ1-5; 7 bases align to TRBD1. Germline V gives CDR1 LNHDA, CDR2 SQIVND (reference sequence). The CDR3 length is 15 residues. V lost 4 bases, J lost 0 bases, and 3 bases stayed unmatched. Written as DNA, the CDR3 is TGTGCCAGTAGTAGGGACAGAGTTAGCAATCAGCCCCAGCATTTT. It codes for CASSRDRVSNQPQHF.

The gene calls are TRBV3-1 (or the pseudogene TRBV3-2) and TRBJ2-5; 7 positions match TRBD2. The J segment lost 5 bases and the V segment lost 1 base, leaving 7 bases of the junction unmatched. The CDR3 is made up of 15 amino acids. CDR1 is LGHDT and CDR2 is YNNKEL in the germline V gene (reference sequence). The CDR3 here is CASSQAAGVGETQYF. Written as DNA, the CDR3 is TGTGCCAGCAGCCAAGCGGCGGGAGTAGGGGAGACCCAGTACTTC.

This sequence joins TRBV12-3 or TRBV12-4 and TRBJ1-1; possibly TRBD1 for D (5 bases). The CDR3 loop spans 13 amino acids. Trimming took off 0 bases at V and 8 bases at J, with 10 bases between the two ends. The CDR3 protein is CASSLARDREAFF. CDR3 DNA sequence: TGTGCCAGCAGTTTAGCGCGTGACAGAGAAGCTTTCTTT.

The chain is built from TRBV10-2 and TRBJ1-6; TRBD1 matches 9 bases. The CDR3 covers 14 residues. From germline, CDR1 is WSHSY and CDR2 SAAADI. Unmatched junction bases numbered 8, after V lost 8 bases and J lost 9 bases. The CDR3 is CASETGTGISPLHF. The CDR3 DNA reads as TGCGCCAGCGAGACCGGGACAGGGATTTCACCCCTCCACTTT.

This clone was seen a single time. This sequence joins TRBV28 and TRBJ1-5, with D possibly matching TRBD1 (5 bases). The CDR3 totals 20 residues. CDR1 is MDHEN and CDR2 is SYDVKM in the germline V gene. The V and J ends lost 6 bases and 0 bases respectively, with 27 bases between them. CDR3 in amino acids: CASSYRLPQGNLDSNQPQHF. The CDR3 DNA follows: TGTGCCAGCAGCTATCGGCTCCCGCAGGGTAATCTGGATAGCAATCAGCCCCAGCATTTT.

Only a few counts were recorded for this clone. The V call is TRBV28, the J call TRBJ2-7; possibly TRBD1 for D (5 bases). The CDR3 totals 14 residues. Germline-derived CDR1 and CDR2 are MDHEN and SYDVKM. Trimming left V 3 bases short and J 9 bases short, with 18 bases between. Here the CDR3 DNA reads TGTGCCAGCAGTTTGGGGCAGAGCTTATGGTCGCAGTACTTC. It codes for CASSLGQSLWSQYF.

This rearrangement joins TRBV4-3 to TRBJ1-6, with D possibly matching TRBD1 (6 bases). V was trimmed by 3 bases and J by 11 bases, leaving 17 bases between them. Germline V gene lookup returns CDR1 LGHNA and CDR2 YSLEER. This CDR3 is built from 15 residues. CDR3 bases: TGCGCCAGCAGCCAGGGGGCCGACTCGGGTACACCCCTCCACTTT. Its protein is CASSQGADSGTPLHF.

This chain uses TRBV7-9 with TRBJ1-4, with 12 bases that match TRBD1. With 5 bases clipped from V and 8 bases from J, the junction kept 9 bases outside the gene matches. The CDR3 loop spans 16 amino acids. Germline V CDR1 and CDR2: SEHNR, FQNEAQ (reference sequence). The CDR3 protein is CASSARPGTGGEKLFF. CDR3 DNA: TGTGCCAGCAGCGCGCGCCCCGGGACAGGGGGCGAAAAACTGTTTTTT.

The V and J genes are TRBV7-9 and TRBJ2-3; 9 bases line up with TRBD1. J was trimmed by 15 bases and V by 5 bases; bases with no gene match: 15. Germline V lookup: CDR1 SEHNR, CDR2 FQNEAQ (reference sequence). This CDR3 has 14 residues. The CDR3 is CASSPSSGGQGIYF. The CDR3 region has the DNA TGTGCCAGCAGCCCTTCCTCGGGGGGACAGGGAATATATTTT.

This rearrangement joins TRBV28 to TRBJ2-4, with 7 bases fitting TRBD1. CDR3 size: 15 residues. Per the germline V gene, CDR1 is MDHEN and CDR2 is SYDVKM. V lost 4 bases and J lost 3; bases outside the gene matches: 6. The CDR3 DNA is TGTGCCAGCAGTTACAGGGGTTTTTTCAAAAACATTCAGTACTTC. This encodes CASSYRGFFKNIQYF. The entire variable domain, with the rest obtained from reference TRBV28 and TRBJ2-4, is as follows: DVKVTQSSRYLVKRTGEKVFLECVQDMDHENMFWYRQDPGLGLRLIYFSYDVKMKEKGDIPEGYSVSREKKERFSLILESASTNQTSMYLCASSYRGFFKNIQYFGAGTRLSVL.

The gene calls are TRBV6-5 and TRBJ1-4; 7 nucleotides align to TRBD1. Germline CDR1 reads MNHEY; CDR2 reads SVGAGI. The CDR3 contains 15 residues. The J segment lost 5 bases and the V segment lost 0 bases, leaving 3 bases of the junction unmatched. The DNA of the CDR3 is TGTGCCAGCAGTTACTCCGACAGGGTAAATGAAAAACTGTTTTTT. This codes for CASSYSDRVNEKLFF.

The gene calls are TRBV19 and TRBJ2-7; weak D call: TRBD2 (6 bases). The germline V and J ends were trimmed by 4 bases and 5 bases, with 15 bases remaining between them. CDR1 is LNHDA, CDR2 SQIVND, per germline (reference sequence). This CDR3 is 14 amino acids long. The CDR3: CASSTTGLVDEQYF. DNA for the CDR3: TGTGCCAGTAGTACAACGGGACTGGTGGACGAGCAGTACTTC.

This chain connects TRBV5-4 to TRBJ2-2, with TRBD2 as a possible D gene (5 bases). Germline CDR1 is SGHNT and CDR2 is YYREEE (reference sequence). The CDR3 is 13 residues long. V was shortened by 2 bases and J by 5 bases, with 7 bases between the two germline ends. This CDR3 reads CASSFRGTGELFF. CDR3 nucleotides: TGTGCCAGCAGCTTCAGAGGGACCGGGGAGCTGTTTTTT. Using reference TRBV5-4 and TRBJ2-2 for the parts outside the CDR3, the full variable domain is ETGVTQSPTHLIKTRGQQVTLRCSSQSGHNTVSWYQQALGQGPQFIFQYYREEENGRGNFPPRFSGLQFPNYSSELNVNALELDDSALYLCASSFRGTGELFFGEGSRLTVL.